This is a list of T cell receptor beta chains from one sample in a study of T-cell memory formation after mild COVID-19. TCRdb re-derived calls from the 5' RACE reads in MiXCR, one entry per CDR3 protein. The data show fewer than 700,000 distinct CDR3 sequences, around 17% seen once. The source material was PBMCs or a T cell subset sorted from them (not recorded which). The receptor set was obtained from an adult woman who had mild COVID-19 (a few samples of this study predate the infection). Cell type and time point are not known. Each CDR3 is given with its conserved first and last residue. Fields, in order: clone size, J gene, D gene, V gene, CDR3 protein, CDR3 DNA. D genes are given only for firm matches. The size of a clone is reported for some rows only, either as once, few or many, or as a class for expanded clones.

>NA|TRBJ2-3|NA|TRBV12-3/TRBV12-4
CASSPQRTRYTQYF
TGTGCCAGCAGCCCCCAGCGGACTCGCTATACGCAGTATTTT
>NA|TRBJ2-1|NA|TRBV11-2
CASSLGEGTYNEQFF
TGTGCCAGCAGCTTAGGTGAGGGAACCTACAATGAGCAGTTCTTC
>NA|TRBJ2-1|TRBD2|TRBV6-5
CASRTRTSGRVNEQFF
TGTGCCAGCAGGACGAGGACTAGCGGGAGGGTAAATGAGCAGTTCTTC
>few|TRBJ2-3|NA|TRBV7-3
CASSLGREDTQYF
TGTGCCAGCAGCTTAGGTAGAGAAGATACGCAGTATTTT
>few|TRBJ2-5|TRBD1|TRBV12-3/TRBV12-4
CASSQGQGAPRRETQYF
TGTGCCAGCAGTCAAGGGCAGGGGGCGCCCCGGCGAGAGACCCAGTACTTC
>NA|TRBJ2-7|TRBD1|TRBV27
CASSSSDRFSYEQYF
TGTGCCAGCAGTTCCTCGGACAGGTTCTCCTACGAGCAGTACTTC
>NA|TRBJ2-3|NA|TRBV12-3/TRBV12-4
CASSLARGGADTQYF
TGTGCCAGCAGTCTGGCGAGGGGGGGCGCAGATACGCAGTATTTT
>NA|TRBJ2-1|NA|TRBV7-8
CASSQWWGNNNEQFF
TGTGCCAGCAGCCAATGGTGGGGGAATAACAATGAGCAGTTCTTC
>NA|TRBJ2-7|NA|TRBV2
CASNPGRGTPSYEQYF
TGTGCCAGCAACCCGGGGAGGGGGACTCCTTCCTACGAGCAGTACTTC
>NA|TRBJ2-1|TRBD2|TRBV6-5
CASRSSGRSLYNEQFF
TGTGCCAGCCGATCTAGCGGGAGGTCCCTCTACAATGAGCAGTTCTTC
>NA|TRBJ2-5|TRBD1|TRBV9
CASSIGTGAETQYF
TGTGCCAGCAGCATAGGGACAGGGGCGGAGACCCAGTACTTC
>NA|TRBJ2-7|NA|TRBV19
CASSIVYGGSGYEQYF
TGTGCCAGTAGTATAGTATATGGGGGGAGCGGGTACGAGCAGTACTTC
>NA|TRBJ2-1|TRBD1|TRBV29-1
CSASDREASEQFF
TGCAGCGCTTCGGACAGGGAAGCCAGTGAGCAGTTCTTC
>few|TRBJ1-4|TRBD1|TRBV3-1
CASSRQGTVNEKLFF
TGTGCCAGCAGTCGACAGGGGACAGTCAATGAAAAACTGTTTTTT
>NA|TRBJ1-4|NA|TRBV12-3/TRBV12-4
CASSKPFEKLFF
TGTGCCAGCAGTAAACCCTTTGAAAAACTGTTTTTT
>NA|TRBJ1-5|NA|TRBV2
CASSESRASNQPQHF
TGTGCCAGCAGTGAGAGCAGAGCTAGCAATCAGCCCCAGCATTTT
>NA|TRBJ1-2|NA|TRBV5-1
CASSLEAGGGGHTF
TGCGCCAGCAGCTTGGAGGCGGGGGGAGGTGGCCACACCTTC
>few|TRBJ1-2|NA|TRBV2
CASSRTGFNYGYTF
TGTGCCAGCAGTCGTACAGGGTTTAACTATGGCTACACCTTC
>NA|TRBJ2-1|NA|TRBV12-3/TRBV12-4
CASSPGQSYYNEQFF
TGTGCCAGCAGCCCCGGACAGAGCTACTACAATGAGCAGTTCTTC